These 3 T cell receptor beta chains share one sample of origin, sequenced in a study of T cells in Graves' hyperthyroidism and ophthalmopathy. RNA transcripts yielded amplified TCR beta CDR3 regions. A first-round RT-PCR of the TCR CDR3 used the HTBI primer set. From the multiplex PCR reads, TCRdb called clonotypes with MiXCR, one entry per CDR3 protein. There are 650,000 to 700,000 distinct CDR3 sequences in the sample; 15% to 20% occur only once, and around 15% lies in the top ten. The sample consisted of blood. Receptor source: a man aged 50 or older with Graves' hyperthyroidism.

This clonotype showed up many times. This chain links TRBV7-2 with TRBJ1-5; 7 bases are shared with TRBD1. Losses at the gene ends were 2 bases for V and 5 bases for J; bases not matched to a gene: 3. Germline V gene sequence: CDR1 SGHTA, CDR2 FQGNSA. CDR3 length equals 14 residues. CDR3 nucleotides: TGTGCCAGCAGCTTAACAGGGGCAGATCAGCCCCAGCATTTT. Protein sequence: CASSLTGADQPQHF. Full variable domain (remainder filled in from reference TRBV7-2 and TRBJ1-5): GAGVSQSPSNKVTEKGKDVELRCDPISGHTALYWYRQSLGQGLEFLIYFQGNSAPDKSGLPSDRFSAERTGGSVSTLTIQRTQQEDSAVYLCASSLTGADQPQHFGDGTRLSIL.

The chain carries TRBV7-2 and TRBJ2-7; TRBD1 might be the D (5 bases). V dropped 5 bases and J dropped 3 bases, with 17 bases sitting between them. Germline V CDR1 and CDR2: SGHTA, FQGNSA. CDR3 length: 15 residues. CDR3 sequence (DNA): TGTGCCAGCAGCCAGGACAAAAATTGGGGCTACGAGCAGTACTTC. It specifies CASSQDKNWGYEQYF.

There are many counts of this clonotype. The gene calls are TRBV7-3 and TRBJ2-7; 10 bases line up with TRBD1. V was clipped by 8 bases and J by 6 bases; unmatched bases: 4. The CDR3 extends over 12 amino acids. In germline, CDR1 is SGHTA, CDR2 FQGTGA. The CDR3 reads CASGTGVGEQYF. As DNA, the CDR3 is TGTGCCAGCGGGACAGGGGTCGGCGAGCAGTACTTC.